Listed here are 6 T cell receptor beta chains from one sample, sequenced in a study of OX40 agonist ivuxolimab in advanced cancers. TCRdb keeps only in-frame clones here, not all; method: immunoSEQ multiplex PCR. The sample lists some 45,000 clones; roughly 86% were seen once. The starting material was CD4+ or CD8+ T cells sorted from blood, obtained in a trial of the OX40 agonist ivuxolimab. The receptors here all came from an adult with an advanced solid tumor such as melanoma, head and neck, liver or kidney cancer.

The V call is TRBV15, the J call TRBJ2-6; TRBD2 might be the D (5 bases). CDR3 length: 17 residues. Germline-derived CDR1 and CDR2 are LNHNV and YYDKDF (reference sequence). Trimming removed 5 bases from V and 4 bases from J, with 18 bases in between. The CDR3 protein is CATSVRRTFAGANVLTF. CDR3 bases: TGTGCCACCAGCGTCCGAAGGACTTTCGCAGGGGCCAACGTCCTGACTTTC. The variable domain in full, with the rest retrieved from reference TRBV15 and TRBJ2-6, is DAMVIQNPRYQVTQFGKPVTLSCSQTLNHNVMYWYQQKSSQAPKLLFHYYDKDFNNEADTPDNFQSRRPNTSFCFLDIRSPGLGDTAMYLCATSVRRTFAGANVLTFGAGSRLTVL.

The chain combines TRBV6-6 with TRBJ2-7; D possibly corresponds to TRBD2 (5 bases). This CDR3 spans 16 amino acids. V lost 2 bases, J lost 2 bases, and 16 bases lay in between. CDR1 is MNHNY, CDR2 SVGAGI, per germline (reference sequence). The CDR3 sequence is CASSYPGGLGTYEQYF. CDR3 coding DNA: TGTGCCAGCAGTTACCCCGGAGGCCTTGGGACCTACGAGCAGTACTTC.

V is TRBV4-1 and J is TRBJ1-1, with D possibly TRBD1 on 6 matching bases. The V end was cut by 5 bases, the J end by 0 bases, with 13 bases between. This CDR3 is built from 15 residues. From germline, CDR1 is MGHRA and CDR2 YSYEKL. The CDR3 here is CASSAQGLMNTEAFF. DNA for the CDR3: TGCGCCAGCAGCGCACAGGGACTAATGAACACTGAAGCTTTCTTT.

In nucleotides, the CDR3 is TGTGCCAGCAGTACAGGGGCAGGGTACGAGCAGTACTTC. Amino acid sequence: CASSTGAGYEQYF. This chain uses TRBV6-6 with TRBJ2-5, with 7 nucleotides matching TRBD1. The DNA end is more similar to TRBJ2-7, so the J call may be wrong. This CDR3 has 13 amino acids. Germline CDR1 is MNHNY and CDR2 is SVGAGI (reference sequence).

This chain joins TRBV14 and TRBJ1-4, with a weak D call TRBD1 (5 bases). The germline CDR1 and CDR2 sequences are SGHDN and FVKESK. V was clipped by 0 bases and J by 0 bases, with 14 bases between them. The CDR3 has 18 residues. CDR3 nucleotides: TGTGCCAGCAGCCAAGATACTCGCGGGGGAGCAACTAATGAAAAACTGTTTTTT. This translates into CASSQDTRGGATNEKLFF.

The chain is built from TRBV6-6 and TRBJ1-5; no clear D gene. The V and J ends lost 2 bases and 15 bases respectively, with 14 bases between them. Per the germline V gene, CDR1 is MNHNY and CDR2 is SVGAGI (reference sequence). The CDR3 is made up of 12 amino acids. Written as DNA, the CDR3 is TGTGCCAGCAGTTACGATCCGTTAAATCGGCATTTT. Its translation: CASSYDPLNRHF.